The 21 T cell receptor beta chains presented below share a single source sample, sequenced in a study of OX40 agonist ivuxolimab in advanced cancers. Clones were sequenced by immunoSEQ multiplex PCR, and TCRdb holds only the in-frame ones, with some missing. The sample holds around 81,000 clones, around 80% seen once. Sequenced here: CD4+ or CD8+ T cells sorted from blood, sampled in a trial of the OX40 agonist ivuxolimab. The receptor set was obtained from an adult with an advanced solid tumor such as melanoma, head and neck, liver or kidney cancer.

The V and J genes are TRBV11-2 and TRBJ2-1; D is undetermined. V was cut by 1 base and J by 10 bases, with 5 bases left in between. The CDR3 has 11 residues. CDR1 and CDR2 (germline): SGHAT, FQNNGV. The CDR3: CASSLGSEQFF. In DNA form, the CDR3 reads TGTGCCAGCAGCTTAGGGTCAGAGCAGTTCTTC.

The rearrangement joins TRBV19 to TRBJ2-4; D is ambiguous. This CDR3 spans 16 amino acids. Germline V lookup: CDR1 LNHDA, CDR2 SQIVND (reference sequence). Deletions cut 3 bases from V and 0 bases from J, with 12 bases between. The CDR3 DNA reads as TGTGCCAGTAGTATGGGGATCAGGATAGCCAAAAACATTCAGTACTTC. Residues: CASSMGIRIAKNIQYF.

The CDR3 is CASSWGGTYEQYF. DNA for the CDR3: TGTGCCAGCAGCTGGGGGGGCACCTACGAGCAGTACTTC. The rearrangement uses TRBV7-9 and TRBJ2-7, with a tentative D call TRBD2 (7 bases). The CDR3 is made up of 13 amino acids. The germline V gene encodes CDR1 SEHNR and CDR2 FQNEAQ (reference sequence). The V gene lost 4 bases and the J gene lost 2 bases, with 9 bases spanning the gap.

V usage is TRBV6-5 and J usage is TRBJ1-2, with D tentatively TRBD1 (5 bases). CDR3 length: 15 amino acids. CDR1 and CDR2 (germline): MNHEY, SVGAGI. The V end lost 5 bases, the J end lost 4 bases, and 17 bases lay between the germline ends. CDR3 region: CASSADRGSLYGYTF. The CDR3 region has the DNA TGTGCCAGCAGTGCGGACCGGGGGAGCCTCTATGGCTACACCTTC.

The chain is built from TRBV25-1 and TRBJ2-5; the D gene is possibly TRBD1 (5 bases). The V end lost 6 bases, the J end lost 0 bases, and 11 bases lay between the germline ends. CDR3 size: 14 residues. CDR1 is MGHDK, CDR2 SYGVNS, per germline. CDR3 sequence reads: CASRPTGYQETQYF. As DNA, the CDR3 is TGTGCCAGCAGACCTACAGGTTACCAAGAGACCCAGTACTTC. The complete variable domain, with remaining parts taken from reference TRBV25-1 and TRBJ2-5, reads EADIYQTPRYLVIGTGKKITLECSQTMGHDKMYWYQQDPGMELHLIHYSYGVNSTEKGDLSSESTVSRIRTEHFPLTLESARPSHTSQYLCASRPTGYQETQYFGPGTRLLVL.

The chain employs TRBV30 and TRBJ1-2; D call uncertain. Trimming pared 0 bases from V and 3 bases from J, leaving 20 bases between. Germline V gene data show CDR1 as GTSNPN and CDR2 as SVGIG (reference sequence). This CDR3 has 17 amino acids. The CDR3, as DNA: TGTGCCTGGAGTGTACTTGAATCCAGTACAGATTACTATGGCTACACCTTC. This gives the protein CAWSVLESSTDYYGYTF.

The rearrangement joins TRBV18 to TRBJ2-1; 9 nucleotides agree with TRBD2. The CDR3 has 16 amino acids. Germline values: CDR1 KGHSH, CDR2 LQKENI. V lost 5 bases and J lost 9; bases outside the gene matches: 14. The CDR3 loop is CASSTRSSGSAGEQFF. The CDR3 DNA reads as TGTGCCAGCTCAACTCGTAGTAGCGGGAGTGCAGGTGAGCAGTTCTTC.

This chain uses TRBV6-1 with TRBJ2-6; D not certain. The length of the CDR3 is 15 residues. CDR1 is MNHNS and CDR2 is SASEGT in the germline V gene. V was trimmed by 5 bases and J by 0 bases, leaving 8 bases between them. CDR3: CASSSESSGANVLTF. The DNA for the CDR3 is TGTGCCAGCAGTTCCGAAAGCTCTGGGGCCAACGTCCTGACTTTC.

This clone was recorded many times. The chain employs TRBV9 and TRBJ1-1; D gene uncertain. The CDR3 extends over 15 amino acids. The germline V gene encodes CDR1 SGDLS and CDR2 YYNGEE. The germline V and J ends were trimmed by 4 bases and 0 bases, with 13 bases remaining between them. The CDR3 region is CASSPQTALNTEAFF. In nucleotides, the CDR3 is TGTGCCAGCAGCCCCCAAACAGCCCTGAACACTGAAGCTTTCTTT.

The rearrangement joins TRBV28 to TRBJ1-4; D call uncertain. Trimming stripped 3 bases from V and 1 base from J, with 12 bases between. Germline V gene data show CDR1 as MDHEN and CDR2 as SYDVKM. The CDR3 extends over 16 amino acids. The CDR3 DNA is TGTGCCAGCAGTTTGATCCCTCCGGTAACTAATGAAAAACTGTTTTTT. Translation: CASSLIPPVTNEKLFF.

The chain carries TRBV5-1 and TRBJ1-2; no clear D gene. CDR3 length equals 16 residues. Germline V gives CDR1 SGHRS, CDR2 YFSETQ. Trimming cost V 0 bases and J 4 bases, with 16 bases left between them. CDR3 loop: CASSLGRGVESYGYTF. The CDR3 DNA reads as TGCGCCAGCAGCTTGGGTCGGGGAGTGGAAAGCTATGGCTACACCTTC.

V is TRBV7-2 and J is TRBJ1-1; no clear D gene. This CDR3 comprises 13 residues. Trimming stripped 5 bases from V and 7 bases from J, with 14 bases between. Germline CDR1 is SGHTA and CDR2 is FQGNSA. The CDR3 nucleotides are TGTGCCAGCAGCGCCAGGAGGGCCGATGAAGCTTTCTTT. Its translation is CASSARRADEAFF.

In DNA form, the CDR3 reads TGTGCCAGCAGCTTGAGCGACAGCGCTAACTATGGCTACACCTTC. The encoded protein is CASSLSDSANYGYTF. The chain carries TRBV7-8 and TRBJ1-2, with a possible D match to TRBD1 (5 bases). The CDR3 is made up of 15 amino acids. The ends were cut back, 3 bases at V and 0 bases at J, with 11 bases in the middle. The germline CDR1 and CDR2 sequences are SGHVS and FQNEAQ.

The chain recombines TRBV5-1 with TRBJ2-7; 8 nucleotides match TRBD1. The CDR3 length is 15 residues. The germline V gene encodes CDR1 SGHRS and CDR2 YFSETQ. J gave up 4 bases and V 2 bases, and 8 bases lay outside the gene matches. CDR3: CASSFSLQGDYEQYF. The CDR3 DNA reads TGCGCCAGCAGCTTCAGCCTACAGGGGGATTACGAGCAGTACTTC.

The chain employs TRBV27 and TRBJ1-2; perhaps TRBD1 as D (5 bases). CDR3 length: 15 amino acids. Per germline, CDR1 MNHEY and CDR2 SMNVEV (reference sequence). Trimming shortened V by 2 bases and J by 4 bases, and 14 bases separated the two germline ends. CDR3 amino acids: CASSLKWGGAYGYTF. CDR3 in DNA: TGTGCCAGCAGTTTAAAGTGGGGAGGGGCCTATGGCTACACCTTC.

This chain links TRBV5-1 with TRBJ2-1; possible D gene TRBD1, 5 bases. Germline values: CDR1 SGHRS, CDR2 YFSETQ. Trimming cost V 0 bases and J 7 bases, with 14 bases left between them. CDR3 length: 15 amino acids. The CDR3 nucleotides are TGCGCCAGCAGCTTGGCCCAGGGTTATCGGAATGAGCAGTTCTTC. Its protein product is CASSLAQGYRNEQFF.

This chain connects TRBV11-3 to TRBJ2-3; D remains ambiguous. Germline V gene data show CDR1 as SGHNT and CDR2 as YENEEA. The CDR3 is 13 amino acids. Trimming stripped 0 bases from V and 3 bases from J, with 4 bases between. The chain's CDR3 is CASSLEFTDTQYF. The CDR3 nucleotides read TGTGCCAGCAGCTTAGAGTTTACAGATACGCAGTATTTT.

In this sample, this clone turned up many times. The rearrangement links TRBV18 to TRBJ1-6; 9 bases align to TRBD1. J was trimmed by 9 bases and V by 4 bases; bases with no gene match: 7. The germline gives CDR1 KGHSH, CDR2 LQKENI. The CDR3 has 15 amino acids. In DNA form, the CDR3 reads TGTGCCAGCTCACAGGGACAGGGCGGGATTTCACCCCTCCACTTT. Protein sequence: CASSQGQGGISPLHF. The full variable domain, in which reference TRBV18 and TRBJ1-6 provide the parts outside the CDR3, is NAGVMQNPRHLVRRRGQEARLRCSPMKGHSHVYWYRQLPEEGLKFMVYLQKENIIDESGMPKERFSAEFPKEGPSILRIQQVVRGDSAAYFCASSQGQGGISPLHFGNGTRLTVT.

The chain carries TRBV7-9 and TRBJ2-7, with 8 bases fitting TRBD2. The V gene's germline CDR1 is SEHNR and CDR2 FQNEAQ (reference sequence). Trimming at V came to 8 bases and at J to 6 bases, leaving 15 bases not matched to a gene. The CDR3 totals 15 residues. CDR3 sequence: CASDPRSGSSGEQYF. CDR3 in DNA: TGTGCCAGCGATCCCAGGAGCGGGAGCTCGGGCGAGCAGTACTTC. Based on the CDR3 plus reference TRBV7-9 and TRBJ2-7, the full variable domain is DTGVSQNPRHKITKRGQNVTFRCDPISEHNRLYWYRQTLGQGPEFLTYFQNEAQLEKSRLLSDRFSAERPKGSFSTLEIQRTEQGDSAMYLCASDPRSGSSGEQYFGPGTRLTVT.

The chain employs TRBV6-1 and TRBJ1-3; 7 nucleotides match TRBD1. Germline V gene data show CDR1 as MNHNS and CDR2 as SASEGT. The CDR3 is 16 amino acids. Trimming took 4 bases from V and 4 from J; bases not matched to a gene: 10. The DNA for the CDR3 is TGTGCCAGCAGTGTGGGGACAGCGGGAGCCGGAAACACCATATATTTT. This translates into CASSVGTAGAGNTIYF.

V is TRBV7-9 and J is TRBJ2-7; D call uncertain. This CDR3 is 13 amino acids long. V was shortened by 5 bases and J by 0 bases, with 8 bases between the two germline ends. The V gene's germline CDR1 is SEHNR and CDR2 FQNEAQ (reference sequence). The CDR3 reads CASSLEVSYEQYF. CDR3 DNA: TGTGCCAGCAGCCTCGAGGTCTCCTACGAGCAGTACTTC.